This T cell receptor beta chain was profiled in a study of blood T cells in healthy people across ages. On this clonotype: The antigen remains undetermined. One end of the junction does not line up with germline, which may come from a read error.

Extraction yielded at least 5 micrograms of total RNA per sample. This CDR3 is 14 amino acids long. CDR1 and CDR2 from the germline V gene are SQVTM and ANQGSEA. Study-level points and caveats: Diversity figures derived from one million T cells were judged to underestimate the true value.

For the second PCR, which ran for about 7 to 12 cycles, a sample-barcoded 5' primer and a J-beta primer mix were used. In TCRdb, the 5' RACE reads were re-called with MiXCR into one record per CDR3 protein. The sample consists of hundreds of thousands of distinct CDR3 sequences, approximately 25% of them appearing once. In addition, the sample was reused for a study of T cells of mothers and their children. That paper states: The study obtained over 9 million TCR beta CDR3 reads per mother and some 3 million per child.

Sequenced material: blood. This sequence originates from a boy aged 5-17 years in good health. The rearrangement uses TRBV29-1 and TRBJ1-2; maybe TRBD1 (5 bases). CDR3 bases: TGCAGCGTTGAAGCCCCGGGACTGCGGTATGGCCACACCTTC. It codes for CSVEAPGLRYGHTF.